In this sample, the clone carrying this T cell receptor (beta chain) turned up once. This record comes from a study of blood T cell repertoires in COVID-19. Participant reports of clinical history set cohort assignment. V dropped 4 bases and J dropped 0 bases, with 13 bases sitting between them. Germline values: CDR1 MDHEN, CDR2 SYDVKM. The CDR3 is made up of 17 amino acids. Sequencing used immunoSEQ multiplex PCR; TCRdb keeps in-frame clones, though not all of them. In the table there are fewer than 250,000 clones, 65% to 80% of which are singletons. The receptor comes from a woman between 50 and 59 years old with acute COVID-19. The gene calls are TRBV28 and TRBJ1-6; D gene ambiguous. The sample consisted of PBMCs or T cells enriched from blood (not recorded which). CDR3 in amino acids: CASSSVAVSSYNSPLHF. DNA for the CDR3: TGTGCCAGCAGTTCCGTCGCCGTGAGCTCCTATAATTCACCCCTCCACTTT.